This T cell receptor beta chain was sequenced for a study of CD8 T cells in ankylosing spondylitis. General study findings and limits: There was reportedly significant enrichment of clones that were disease-linked in matched ankylosing spondylitis synovial fluid.

TCRdb re-called the 5' RACE reads with MiXCR, one entry per CDR3 protein. The data contain about 25,000 distinct CDR3 sequences, roughly 2.5% of them singletons. V dropped 0 bases and J dropped 7 bases, with 4 bases sitting between them. The germline CDR1 and CDR2 sequences are SGDLS and YYNGEE. This CDR3 is 12 amino acids long. By sample fraction, this clonotype is medium-sized. Its specificity is not known. This sequence joins TRBV9 and TRBJ2-2; D is unresolved. The receptor was isolated from a female donor with ankylosing spondylitis or in good health (not recorded which). The sample was blood, either unsorted or a sorted T cell fraction (not recorded which). As DNA, the CDR3 is TGTGCCAGCAGCGTAGGTCTCGGGGAGCTGTTTTTT. Residues: CASSVGLGELFF.